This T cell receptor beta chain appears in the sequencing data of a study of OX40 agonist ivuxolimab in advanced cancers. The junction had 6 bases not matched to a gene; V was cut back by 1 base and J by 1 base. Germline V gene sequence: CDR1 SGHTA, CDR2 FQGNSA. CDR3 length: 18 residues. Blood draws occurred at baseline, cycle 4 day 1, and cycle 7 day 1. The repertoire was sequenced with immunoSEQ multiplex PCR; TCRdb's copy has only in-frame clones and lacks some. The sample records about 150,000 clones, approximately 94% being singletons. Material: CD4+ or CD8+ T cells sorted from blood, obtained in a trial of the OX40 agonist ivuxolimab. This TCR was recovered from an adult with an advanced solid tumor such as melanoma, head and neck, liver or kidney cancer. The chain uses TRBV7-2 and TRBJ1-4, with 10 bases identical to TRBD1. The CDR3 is CASSLVGTGVRTNEKLFF. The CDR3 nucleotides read TGTGCCAGCAGCTTAGTCGGGACAGGGGTGCGAACTAATGAAAAACTGTTTTTT.